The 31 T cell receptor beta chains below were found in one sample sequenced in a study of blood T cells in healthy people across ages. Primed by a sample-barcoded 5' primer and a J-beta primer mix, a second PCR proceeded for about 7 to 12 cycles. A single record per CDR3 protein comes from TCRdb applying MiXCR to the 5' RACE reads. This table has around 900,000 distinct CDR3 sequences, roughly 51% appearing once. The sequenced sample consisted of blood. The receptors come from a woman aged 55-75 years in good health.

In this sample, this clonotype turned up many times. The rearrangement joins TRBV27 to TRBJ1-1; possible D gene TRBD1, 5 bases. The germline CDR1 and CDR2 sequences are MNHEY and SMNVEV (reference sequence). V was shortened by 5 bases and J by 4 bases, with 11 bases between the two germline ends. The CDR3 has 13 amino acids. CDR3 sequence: CASSLSGGTEAFF. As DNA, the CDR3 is TGTGCCAGCAGTCTGTCGGGGGGCACTGAAGCTTTCTTT.

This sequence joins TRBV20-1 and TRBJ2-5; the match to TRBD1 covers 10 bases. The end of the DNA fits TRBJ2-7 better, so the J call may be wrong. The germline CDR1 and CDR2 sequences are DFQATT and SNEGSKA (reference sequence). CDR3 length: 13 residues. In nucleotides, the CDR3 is TGCAGTGCTGGGGGACAGGGGACTTCCGAGCAGTACTTC. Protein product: CSAGGQGTSEQYF.

In DNA form, the CDR3 reads TGTGCCAGCAGCCACGTAGCGGGATCGGGAACAGATACGCAGTATTTT. It specifies CASSHVAGSGTDTQYF. The V call is TRBV7-3, the J call TRBJ2-3; 8 bases line up with TRBD2. This CDR3 is 16 amino acids long. Germline values: CDR1 SGHTA, CDR2 FQGTGA. The ends lost 5 bases at V and 3 bases at J; junction bases unmatched: 10.

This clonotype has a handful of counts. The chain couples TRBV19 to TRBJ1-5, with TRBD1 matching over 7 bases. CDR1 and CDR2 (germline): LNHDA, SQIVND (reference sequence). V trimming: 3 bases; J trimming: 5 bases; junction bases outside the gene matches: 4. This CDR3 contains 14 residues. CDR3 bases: TGTGCCAGTAGTATGAGACAGGGCCATCAGCCCCAGCATTTT. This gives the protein CASSMRQGHQPQHF.

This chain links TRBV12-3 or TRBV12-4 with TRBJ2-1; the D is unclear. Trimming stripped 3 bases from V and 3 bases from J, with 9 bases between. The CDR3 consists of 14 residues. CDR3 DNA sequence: TGTGCCAGCAGTTTTCCGGATATCTACAATGAGCAGTTCTTC. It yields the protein CASSFPDIYNEQFF.

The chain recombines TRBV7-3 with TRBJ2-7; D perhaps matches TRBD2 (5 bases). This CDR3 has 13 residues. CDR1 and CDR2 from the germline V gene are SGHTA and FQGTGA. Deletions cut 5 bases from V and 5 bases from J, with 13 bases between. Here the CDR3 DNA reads TGTGCCAGCAGCATCTCGTCGAGGGACGAGCAGTACTTC. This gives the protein CASSISSRDEQYF.

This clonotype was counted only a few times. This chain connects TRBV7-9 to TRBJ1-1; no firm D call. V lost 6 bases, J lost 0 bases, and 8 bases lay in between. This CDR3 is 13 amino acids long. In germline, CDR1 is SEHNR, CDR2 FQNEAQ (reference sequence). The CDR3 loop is CASSLSVNTEAFF. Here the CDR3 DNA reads TGTGCCAGCAGTTTGTCAGTGAACACTGAAGCTTTCTTT.

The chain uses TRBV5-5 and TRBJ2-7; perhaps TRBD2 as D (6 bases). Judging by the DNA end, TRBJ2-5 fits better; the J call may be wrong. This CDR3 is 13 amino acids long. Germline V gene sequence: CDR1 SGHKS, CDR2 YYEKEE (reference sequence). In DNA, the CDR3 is TGTGCCAGCAACCTGGGAGGAGTAGAGACCCAGTACTTC. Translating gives CASNLGGVETQYF.

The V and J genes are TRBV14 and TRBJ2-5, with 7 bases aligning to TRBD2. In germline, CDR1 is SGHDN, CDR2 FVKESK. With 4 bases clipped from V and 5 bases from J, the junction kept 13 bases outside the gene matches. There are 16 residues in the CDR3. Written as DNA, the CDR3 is TGTGCCAGCAGCCCCTTTCGTGGGAGGGCCGTCGAGACCCAGTACTTC. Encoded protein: CASSPFRGRAVETQYF. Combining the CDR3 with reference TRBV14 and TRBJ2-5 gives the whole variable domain EAGVTQFPSHSVIEKGQTVTLRCDPISGHDNLYWYRRVMGKEIKFLLHFVKESKQDESGMPNNRFLAERTGGTYSTLKVQPAELEDSGVYFCASSPFRGRAVETQYFGPGTRLLVL.

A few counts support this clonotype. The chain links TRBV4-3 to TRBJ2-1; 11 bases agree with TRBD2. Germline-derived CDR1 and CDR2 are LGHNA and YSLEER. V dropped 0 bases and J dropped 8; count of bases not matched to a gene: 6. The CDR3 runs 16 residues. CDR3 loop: CASSQDPTSGNHEQFF. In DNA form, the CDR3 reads TGCGCCAGCAGCCAAGATCCGACTAGCGGGAATCATGAGCAGTTCTTC.

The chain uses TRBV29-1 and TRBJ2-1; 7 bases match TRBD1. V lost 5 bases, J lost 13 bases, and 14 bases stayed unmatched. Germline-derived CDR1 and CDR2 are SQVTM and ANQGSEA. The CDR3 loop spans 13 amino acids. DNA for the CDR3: TGCAGCGTTAAGAACAGGGGCCAAACCCTTCAGTTCTTC. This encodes CSVKNRGQTLQFF.

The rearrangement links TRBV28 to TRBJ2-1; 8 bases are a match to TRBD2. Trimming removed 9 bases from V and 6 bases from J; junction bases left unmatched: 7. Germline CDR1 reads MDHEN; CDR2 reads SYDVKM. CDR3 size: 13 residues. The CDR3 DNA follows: TGTGCCAGACCGGGACTAGTTTCCAATGAGCAGTTCTTC. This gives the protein CARPGLVSNEQFF.

CDR3 DNA sequence: TGTGCCACCAGTGATGGGACTGACAATGAGCAGTACTTC. This sequence encodes CATSDGTDNEQYF. This sequence joins TRBV24-1 and TRBJ2-5; TRBD2 might be the D (6 bases). CDR1 and CDR2 from the germline V gene are KGHDR and SFDVKD. Trimming pared 3 bases from V and 11 bases from J, leaving 15 bases between. CDR3 length equals 13 residues.

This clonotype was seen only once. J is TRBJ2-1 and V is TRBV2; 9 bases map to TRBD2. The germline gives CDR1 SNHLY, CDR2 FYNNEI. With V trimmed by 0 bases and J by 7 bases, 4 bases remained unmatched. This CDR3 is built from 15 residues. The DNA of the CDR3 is TGTGCCAGCAGTGAAGCGCGGGAGGGCCGTAATGAGCAGTTCTTC. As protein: CASSEAREGRNEQFF. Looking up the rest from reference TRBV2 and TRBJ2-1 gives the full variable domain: EPEVTQTPSHQVTQMGQEVILRCVPISNHLYFYWYRQILGQKVEFLVSFYNNEISEKSEIFDDQFSVERPDGSNFTLKIRSTKLEDSAMYFCASSEAREGRNEQFFGPGTRLTVL.

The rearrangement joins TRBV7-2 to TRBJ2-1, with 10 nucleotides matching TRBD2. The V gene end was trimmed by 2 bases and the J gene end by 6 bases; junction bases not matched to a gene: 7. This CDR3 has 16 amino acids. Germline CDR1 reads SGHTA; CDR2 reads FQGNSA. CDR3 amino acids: CASSLSGAGGCNEQFF. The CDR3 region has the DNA TGTGCCAGCAGCTTATCTGGAGCGGGAGGGTGCAATGAGCAGTTCTTC.

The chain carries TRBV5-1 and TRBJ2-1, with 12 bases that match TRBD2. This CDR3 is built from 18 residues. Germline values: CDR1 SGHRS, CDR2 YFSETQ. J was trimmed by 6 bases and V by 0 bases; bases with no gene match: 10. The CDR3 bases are TGCGCCAGCAGCTTGGCTGAATTGGGACTAGCGGGCACCAATGAGCAGTTCTTC. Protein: CASSLAELGLAGTNEQFF.

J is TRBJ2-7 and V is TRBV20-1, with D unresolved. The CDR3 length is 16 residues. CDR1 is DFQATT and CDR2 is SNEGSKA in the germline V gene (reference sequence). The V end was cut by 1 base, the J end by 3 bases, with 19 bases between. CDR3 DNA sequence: TGCAGTGCTAGAGTTCCTTGGGCCAGACCGGTCTACGAGCAGTACTTC. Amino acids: CSARVPWARPVYEQYF.

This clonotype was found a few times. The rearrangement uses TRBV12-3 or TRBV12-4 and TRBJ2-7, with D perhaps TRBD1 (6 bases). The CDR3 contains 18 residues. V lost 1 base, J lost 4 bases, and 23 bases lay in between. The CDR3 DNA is TGTGCCAGCAGTTTAGTCTTCCGGGACACCAGAAAAATATACGAGCAGTACTTC. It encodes CASSLVFRDTRKIYEQYF.

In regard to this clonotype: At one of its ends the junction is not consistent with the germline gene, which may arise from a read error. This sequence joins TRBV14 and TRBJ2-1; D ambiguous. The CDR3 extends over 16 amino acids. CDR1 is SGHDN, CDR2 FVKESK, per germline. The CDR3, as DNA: TGTGCCAGCAGCCAAGATCGAAGAAGCTCCTACAATAAGCAGTTCTTC. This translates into CASSQDRRSSYNKQFF.

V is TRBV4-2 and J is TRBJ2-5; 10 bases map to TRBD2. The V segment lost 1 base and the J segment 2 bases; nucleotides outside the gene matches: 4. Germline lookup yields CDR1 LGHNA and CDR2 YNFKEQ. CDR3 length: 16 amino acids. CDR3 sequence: CASSQASTSGQETQYF. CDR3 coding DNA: TGTGCCAGCAGCCAAGCTTCGACTAGCGGGCAAGAGACCCAGTACTTC.

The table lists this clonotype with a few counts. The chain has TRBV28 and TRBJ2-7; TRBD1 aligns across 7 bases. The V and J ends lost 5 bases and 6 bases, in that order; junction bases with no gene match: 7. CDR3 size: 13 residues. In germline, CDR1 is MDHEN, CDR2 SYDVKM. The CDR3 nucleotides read TGTGCCAGCAGTCCCCCCACAGGGGTCGAGCAGTACTTC. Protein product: CASSPPTGVEQYF.

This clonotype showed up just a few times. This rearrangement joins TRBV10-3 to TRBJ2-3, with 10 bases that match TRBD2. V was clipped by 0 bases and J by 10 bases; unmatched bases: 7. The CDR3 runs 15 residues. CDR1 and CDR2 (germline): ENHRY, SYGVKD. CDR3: CAISESLAGESAQYF. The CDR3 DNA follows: TGTGCCATCAGTGAGTCTCTAGCGGGAGAATCTGCGCAGTATTTT.

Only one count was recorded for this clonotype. The CDR3 coding sequence is TGTGCCAGCAGCCCTTGGCGGGAGGTAAAAGGAAACGAGCAGTACTTC. As protein: CASSPWREVKGNEQYF. J is TRBJ2-7 and V is TRBV7-2; TRBD2 matches at 8 bases. V gave up 5 bases and J gave up 5 bases; unmatched junction bases: 14. The length of the CDR3 is 16 residues. CDR1 SGHTA and CDR2 FQGNSA come from the germline V gene.

In DNA form, the CDR3 reads TGTGCCAGCAGTTCGACTACAAAACTGTTTTTT. This codes for CASSSTTKLFF. The J gene is TRBJ1-4, the V gene TRBV6-2 or TRBV6-3; D unresolved. CDR3 length: 11 residues. CDR1 is MNHEY, CDR2 SVGEGT, per germline. Trimming removed 4 bases at V and 10 bases at J, with 7 bases between.

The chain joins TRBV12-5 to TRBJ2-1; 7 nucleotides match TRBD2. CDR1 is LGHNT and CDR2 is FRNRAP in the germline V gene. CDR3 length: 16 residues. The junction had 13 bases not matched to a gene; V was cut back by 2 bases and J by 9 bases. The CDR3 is CASGLNLADGFGEQFF. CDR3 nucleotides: TGTGCTAGTGGTTTGAACCTAGCGGATGGTTTCGGTGAGCAGTTCTTC. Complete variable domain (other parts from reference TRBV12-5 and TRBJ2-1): DARVTQTPRHKVTEMGQEVTMRCQPILGHNTVFWYRQTMMQGLELLAYFRNRAPLDDSGMPKDRFSAEMPDATLATLKIQPSEPRDSAVYFCASGLNLADGFGEQFFGPGTRLTVL.

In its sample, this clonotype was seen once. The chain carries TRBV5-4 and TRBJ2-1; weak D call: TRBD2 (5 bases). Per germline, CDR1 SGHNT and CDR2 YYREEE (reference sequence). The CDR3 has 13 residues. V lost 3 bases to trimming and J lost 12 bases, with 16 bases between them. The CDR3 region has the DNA TGTGCCAGCAGCTCCGCCGGGGAAGACCGGCAGTTCTTC. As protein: CASSSAGEDRQFF.

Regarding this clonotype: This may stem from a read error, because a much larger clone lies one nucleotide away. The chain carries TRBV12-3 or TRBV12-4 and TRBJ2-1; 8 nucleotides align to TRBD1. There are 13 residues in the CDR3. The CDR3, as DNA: TGTACCAGCGTAAGACAGGGGAACAATGAGCAGTTCTTC. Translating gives CTSVRQGNNEQFF.

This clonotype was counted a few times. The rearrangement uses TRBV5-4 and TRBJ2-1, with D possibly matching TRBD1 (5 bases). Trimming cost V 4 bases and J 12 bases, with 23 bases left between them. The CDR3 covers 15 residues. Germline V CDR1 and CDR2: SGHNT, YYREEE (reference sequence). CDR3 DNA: TGTGCCAGCAGCCCAAGACAGTCACCGCAATTCGGGCAGTTCTTC. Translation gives CASSPRQSPQFGQFF.

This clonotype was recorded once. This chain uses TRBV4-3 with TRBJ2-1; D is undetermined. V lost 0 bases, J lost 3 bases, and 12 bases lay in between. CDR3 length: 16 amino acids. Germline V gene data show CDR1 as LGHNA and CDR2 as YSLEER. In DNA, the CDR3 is TGCGCCAGCAGCCAAGATCAAGGGTTAATCTACAATGAGCAGTTCTTC. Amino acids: CASSQDQGLIYNEQFF.

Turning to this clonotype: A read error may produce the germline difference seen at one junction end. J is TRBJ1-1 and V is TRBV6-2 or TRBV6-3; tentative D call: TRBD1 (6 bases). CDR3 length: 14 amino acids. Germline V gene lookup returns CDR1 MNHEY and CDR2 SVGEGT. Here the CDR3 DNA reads TGTGCCAGCACACACGGGACAACCATCACTGAAGATTTCTTT. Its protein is CASTHGTTITEDFF.

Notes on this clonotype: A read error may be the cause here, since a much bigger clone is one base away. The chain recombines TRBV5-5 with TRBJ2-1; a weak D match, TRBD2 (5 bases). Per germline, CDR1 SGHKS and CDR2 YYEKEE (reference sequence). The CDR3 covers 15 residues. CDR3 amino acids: CASSLSGNSYKEQFF. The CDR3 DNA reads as TGTGCCAGCAGCTTAAGCGGAAACTCCTACAAGGAGCAGTTCTTC.